A selection of T cell receptor beta chains follows, all from one sample in a study of blood T cell repertoires in COVID-19. Produced via immunoSEQ multiplex PCR; TCRdb's table is partial and in-frame only. The top ten hold around 2.5% of the sample, which has 200,000 to 300,000 clones, around 87% seen once. The sequenced material came from peripheral blood. The receptors derive from a woman between 50 and 59 years old with acute or convalescent COVID-19. The CDR3 runs from the conserved cysteine through the conserved F or W. A D gene is named only where the DNA matches it firmly. Part of the rows lack a size; the others show once, few, many or a class for expanded clones.

clone_size	d_call	v_call	j_call	cdr3_nt	cdr3_aa
.	.	TRBV6-5	TRBJ2-7	TGTGCCAGCATCTCCCAGGGATCCTACGAGCAGTACTTC	CASISQGSYEQYF
once	.	TRBV28	TRBJ1-6	TGTGCCAGCACATCAGGACTCGGAGGAGATCCCCTCCACTTT	CASTSGLGGDPLHF
.	.	TRBV28	TRBJ1-5	TGTGCCAGCAGCCCCCCCGTTGAGGTACAGCCCCAGCATTTT	CASSPPVEVQPQHF
many	.	TRBV10-3	TRBJ2-1	TGTGCCATCAACACAGGGTCCAATGAGCAGTTCTTC	CAINTGSNEQFF
.	.	TRBV9	TRBJ1-3	TGTGCCAGCAGCGTCGGAGGGGAATACGGAAACACCATATATTTT	CASSVGGEYGNTIYF
.	.	TRBV5-1	TRBJ2-1	TGCGCCAGCAGCTGGGGGGGCCGGGGCAATGAGCAGTTCTTC	CASSWGGRGNEQFF
.	TRBD2	TRBV9	TRBJ2-1	TGTGCCAGCAGCGGGAGCGGGAGGGCTGACAATGAGCAGTTCTTC	CASSGSGRADNEQFF
.	TRBD2	TRBV5-1	TRBJ2-5	TGCGCCAGCAGCTTGGTTGCTAGCGGGAGGATTCAAGAGACCCAGTACTTC	CASSLVASGRIQETQYF
.	.	TRBV15	TRBJ2-3	TGTGCCACCAGACGAGGTGTTGGCGTCGGTACGCAGTATTTT	CATRRGVGVGTQYF
.	TRBD1	TRBV27	TRBJ2-7	TGTGCCAGCAGTACACCGGGACAGATCTCCTACGAGCAGTACTTC	CASSTPGQISYEQYF
.	TRBD1	TRBV28	TRBJ2-1	TGTGCCAGCAGTCTCTTCCGGGACAGGGTTTACAATGAGCAGTTCTTC	CASSLFRDRVYNEQFF
.	TRBD1	TRBV7-9	TRBJ2-5	TGTGCCAGCAAGAGGGACAGATCTTACGAGACCCAGTACTTC	CASKRDRSYETQYF
.	.	TRBV12-3/TRBV12-4	TRBJ1-1	TGTGCCAGCAGTTGGGGGGGGGTTGAAGCTTTCTTT	CASSWGGVEAFF
.	TRBD1	TRBV7-3	TRBJ2-7	TGTGCCAGCAGCTCAAATATTAGGGACAGGGAAAGAAAGGGCTACGAGCAGTACTTC	CASSSNIRDRERKGYEQYF
.	TRBD1	TRBV4-2	TRBJ1-2	TGTGCCAGCAGCCCAATATTAGGACAGGGGGAAGGCTACACCTTC	CASSPILGQGEGYTF
.	TRBD2	TRBV28	TRBJ2-5	TGTGCCAGCAGTTTTCGGGCTAGCGGGAAACAAGAGACCCAGTACTTC	CASSFRASGKQETQYF
.	TRBD1	TRBV4-1	TRBJ2-2	TGCGCCAGCAGCCAAGTAATTAGGGACAGGGTTAACACCGGGGAGCTGTTTTTT	CASSQVIRDRVNTGELFF
.	TRBD2	TRBV24-1	TRBJ2-3	TGTGCCACCAGTGAATATGGGGAAAATGACGGGAGGGACACAGATACGCAGTATTTT	CATSEYGENDGRDTDTQYF
.	.	TRBV27	TRBJ1-5	TGTGCCAGCCGCGACAGGTTGGCGGCCAATCAGCCCCAGCATTTT	CASRDRLAANQPQHF
.	.	TRBV2	TRBJ1-4	TGTGCCAGCAGTGGATTAGGGGGAAGTCGTGAAAAACTGTTTTTT	CASSGLGGSREKLFF
once	.	TRBV2	TRBJ1-2	TGTGCCAAAAGGCCTAGGGAGAACTATGGCTACACCTTC	CAKRPRENYGYTF
.	TRBD1	TRBV29-1	TRBJ1-5	TGCAGCGTACAGGGGTTCGATCAGCCCCAGCATTTT	CSVQGFDQPQHF
.	.	TRBV27	TRBJ1-2	TGTGCCAGCAGTTTAGCGGGGGCGTTAAAGTATGGCTACACCTTC	CASSLAGALKYGYTF
once	.	TRBV24-1	TRBJ1-2	TGTGCCACCAGTGCCTGGGGCGACAACTATGGCTACACCTTC	CATSAWGDNYGYTF
.	TRBD1	TRBV29-1	TRBJ1-1	TGCAGCGTCGCCAGGACAGGGATGAACACTGAAGCTTTCTTT	CSVARTGMNTEAFF